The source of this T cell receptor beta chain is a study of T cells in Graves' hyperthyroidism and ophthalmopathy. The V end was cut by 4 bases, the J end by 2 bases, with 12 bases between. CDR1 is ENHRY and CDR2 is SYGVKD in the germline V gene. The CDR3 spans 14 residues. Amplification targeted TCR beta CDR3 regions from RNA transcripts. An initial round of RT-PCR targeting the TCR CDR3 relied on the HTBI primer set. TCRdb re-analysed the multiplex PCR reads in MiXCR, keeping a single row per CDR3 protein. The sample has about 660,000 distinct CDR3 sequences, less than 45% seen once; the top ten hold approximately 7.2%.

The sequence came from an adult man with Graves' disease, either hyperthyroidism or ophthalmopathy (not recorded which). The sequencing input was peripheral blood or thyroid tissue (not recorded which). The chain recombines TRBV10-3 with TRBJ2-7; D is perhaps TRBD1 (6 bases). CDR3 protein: CAISADRRTYEQYF. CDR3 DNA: TGTGCCATCAGTGCTGACAGGAGAACCTACGAGCAGTACTTC.